This T cell receptor (beta chain) was profiled in a study of blood T cell repertoires in COVID-19. Study context: PBMCs, B-cell-depleted T cells, or T cells were the source of the cDNA or gDNA that made up the material.

Germline-derived CDR1 and CDR2 are LGHNA and YNFKEQ. V dropped 3 bases and J dropped 5; count of bases not matched to a gene: 15. This CDR3 is built from 18 residues. The data were produced by immunoSEQ multiplex PCR, yet TCRdb's version contains in-frame clones alone and is incomplete. The table includes some 450,000 clones, around 90% detected once. The source is a man younger than 30 with COVID-19, enrolled during active disease. Sequenced sample: peripheral blood. V gene TRBV4-2 combines with J gene TRBJ2-5; 10 nucleotides match TRBD2. The CDR3 nucleotides read TGTGCCAGCAGCCAGACCGATATAGCGGGGGGCAGGAAGGAGACCCAGTACTTC. Amino acids: CASSQTDIAGGRKETQYF.